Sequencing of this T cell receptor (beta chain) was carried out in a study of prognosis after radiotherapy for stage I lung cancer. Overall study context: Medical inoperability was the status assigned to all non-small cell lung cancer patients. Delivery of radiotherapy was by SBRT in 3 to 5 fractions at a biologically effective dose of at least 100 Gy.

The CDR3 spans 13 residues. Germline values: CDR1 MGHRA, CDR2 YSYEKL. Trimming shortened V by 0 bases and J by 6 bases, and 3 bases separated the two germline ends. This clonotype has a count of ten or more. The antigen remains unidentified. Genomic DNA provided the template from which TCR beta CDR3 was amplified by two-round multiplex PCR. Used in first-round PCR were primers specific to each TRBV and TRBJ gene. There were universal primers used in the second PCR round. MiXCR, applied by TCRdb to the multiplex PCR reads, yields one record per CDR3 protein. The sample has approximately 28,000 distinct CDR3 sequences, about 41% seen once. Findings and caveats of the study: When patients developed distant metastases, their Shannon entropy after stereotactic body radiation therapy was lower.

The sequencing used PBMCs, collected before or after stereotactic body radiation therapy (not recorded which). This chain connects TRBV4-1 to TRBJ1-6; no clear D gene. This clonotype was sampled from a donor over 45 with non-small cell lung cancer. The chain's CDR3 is CASSQEPNSPLHF. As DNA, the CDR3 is TGCGCCAGCAGCCAAGAGCCTAATTCACCCCTCCACTTT.